What follows describes a single T cell receptor (beta chain). This entry comes from a study of CXCR4 blockade with PD-1 therapy in pancreatic cancer. V gave up 10 bases and J gave up 3 bases, with 21 bases separating them. The CDR3 has 15 residues. Germline assignment: CDR1 LNHDA and CDR2 SQIVND (reference sequence). Sequencing used immunoSEQ multiplex PCR; TCRdb keeps in-frame clones, though not all of them. The sample holds approximately 18,000 clones, 55% to 85% seen once. The sequenced sample consisted of tumor tissue. This receptor was identified in a human donor with pancreatic ductal adenocarcinoma. The chain employs TRBV19 and TRBJ1-1; D is uncertain. In nucleotides, the CDR3 is TGTGCCACCCATCGGGGAGTGGTACGGGACACTGAAGCTTTCTTT. It specifies CATHRGVVRDTEAFF.